This is a list of T cell receptor beta chains from one sample in a study of cytomegalovirus exposure and HLA in healthy donors. Assay used: immunoSEQ multiplex PCR; TCRdb lists only in-frame clones, some missing. This table has 150,000 to 200,000 clones, around 75% appearing once. The sample taken for sequencing was PBMCs. The source is a woman aged 50 to 60 in good health and CMV-seropositive. Each CDR3 is given with its conserved first and last residue. The D gene is left open where the match is weak. Size values are once, few and many counts, or a class for expanded clones, and some rows have none.

size	D	J	V	DNA	CDR3
once	.	TRBJ1-6	TRBV5-1	TGCGCCAGCCGACTCGACTTCCTCTCCTATAATTCACCCCTCCACTTT	CASRLDFLSYNSPLHF
.	.	TRBJ1-1	TRBV11-2	TGTGCCAGCAGCTTAGACTGGCGGCCCCGAATGAACACTGAAGCTTTCTTT	CASSLDWRPRMNTEAFF
.	.	TRBJ2-1	TRBV2	TGTGCCAGCAGTAGAACAGGGTTCTACAATGAGCAGTTCTTC	CASSRTGFYNEQFF
.	TRBD1	TRBJ1-1	TRBV10-1	TGCGCCAGCAGACAGGGGTTGGTCACTGAAGCTTTCTTT	CASRQGLVTEAFF
.	.	TRBJ1-6	TRBV6-1	TGTGCCAGCAGTGGTGAGACAGCATATAATTCACCCCTCCACTTT	CASSGETAYNSPLHF
few	.	TRBJ1-3	TRBV27	TGTGCCAGCAGTTTACGAGGCGGTTACTCTGGAAACACCATATATTTT	CASSLRGGYSGNTIYF
.	.	TRBJ2-3	TRBV9	TGTGCCAGCACCCTCGGGGAGAGCACAGATACGCAGTATTTT	CASTLGESTDTQYF
few	.	TRBJ2-5	TRBV4-1	TGCGCCAGCAGCCAAGGGCGGGCGGGGGAGACCCAGTACTTC	CASSQGRAGETQYF
few	.	TRBJ2-7	TRBV2	TGTGCCAGCAGGGGACTTGGAGGGGGCGAGCAGTACTTC	CASRGLGGGEQYF
.	.	TRBJ2-1	TRBV6-1	TGTGCCAGCAGGGCAGGGGTAGGATCCTACAATGAGCAGTTCTTC	CASRAGVGSYNEQFF
.	TRBD1	TRBJ1-2	TRBV5-6	TGTGCCAGCAGCCCCATCTGGGGGCAGGGGGCGGGTGGCTACACCTTC	CASSPIWGQGAGGYTF
once	TRBD1	TRBJ1-5	TRBV11-3	TGTGCCAGCAGCTCCCGCCCCGGGACAGGGGCCTTGCCAGACAATCAGCCCCAGCATTTT	CASSSRPGTGALPDNQPQHF
.	.	TRBJ2-6	TRBV27	TGTGCCAGCAGTTTGCAGGGGAATGGGGCCAACGTCCTGACTTTC	CASSLQGNGANVLTF
few	TRBD2	TRBJ2-7	TRBV6-1	TGTGCCAGCAGTGAAATCCTAGCGGCCTCCTACGAGCAGTACTTC	CASSEILAASYEQYF
.	TRBD1	TRBJ1-2	TRBV2	TGTGCCAGCAGTGGGCAGGGGGCGCGCTATGGCTACACCTTC	CASSGQGARYGYTF
few	.	TRBJ2-3	TRBV11-2	TGTGCCAGCAGCTTTCGACTGGGCACAGATACGCAGTATTTT	CASSFRLGTDTQYF
.	.	TRBJ2-7	TRBV11-2	TGTGCCAGCAGCCTAGGGGCCGCCTACGAGCAGTACTTC	CASSLGAAYEQYF
.	TRBD1	TRBJ1-6	TRBV5-1	TGCGCCAGCAGCTTAGGGGGCTTGGATTCACCCCTCCACTTT	CASSLGGLDSPLHF
once	.	TRBJ2-3	TRBV5-4	TGTGCCAGCAGCTTGGCCAAAGAGATGCGAGATACGCAGTATTTT	CASSLAKEMRDTQYF
once	.	TRBJ1-4	TRBV6-5	TGTGCCAGCAGTTACTACGCAACAGGGAAGGGTGAAAAACTGTTTTTT	CASSYYATGKGEKLFF
.	.	TRBJ1-2	TRBV5-6	TGTGCCAGCAGCCTCGAGGGCTATGGCTACACCTTC	CASSLEGYGYTF
.	TRBD1	TRBJ1-6	TRBV5-6	TGTGCCAGCAGCAAGCAGGGGGAAGGAGATTCACCCCTCCACTTT	CASSKQGEGDSPLHF
.	TRBD1	TRBJ2-2	TRBV13	TGTGCCAGCAGCTTACGCAGGGGGCAGCCCGGGGAGCTGTTTTTT	CASSLRRGQPGELFF
.	.	TRBJ1-1	TRBV9	TGTGCCAGCAGCGTATACTTTGACAGGAACACTGAAGCTTTCTTT	CASSVYFDRNTEAFF
.	.	TRBJ2-7	TRBV5-1	TGCGCCAGCAGCTCCTGGACTACCAACTACGAGCAGTACTTC	CASSSWTTNYEQYF
.	TRBD1	TRBJ2-7	TRBV30	TGTGCCTGGAGCACCTGGGGACAGGGAGCCTACGAGCAGTACTTC	CAWSTWGQGAYEQYF
.	.	TRBJ1-2	TRBV25-1	TGTGCCAGCAGCCCCGGGGCGGGGGGCTACACCTTC	CASSPGAGGYTF
.	.	TRBJ2-7	TRBV12-5	TGTGCTAGTGGTTTGTTGGGCCCGGTTGCCGAGCAGTACTTC	CASGLLGPVAEQYF
.	.	TRBJ1-1	TRBV5-4	TGTGCCAGCAGCCCGGCGGCAGTTAAGATGAACACTGAAGCTTTCTTT	CASSPAAVKMNTEAFF
few	.	TRBJ1-5	TRBV6-6	TGTGCCAGCAGTCCCTTCAGCGGGAAGAATCAGCCCCAGCATTTT	CASSPFSGKNQPQHF
.	TRBD2	TRBJ2-1	TRBV5-1	TGCGCCAGCAGCTTGTCTAGCGGGGGGGCCAATGAGCAGTTCTTC	CASSLSSGGANEQFF
once	.	TRBJ2-3	TRBV4-2	TGTGCCAGCAGCCAACCAACAAACACAGATACGCAGTATTTT	CASSQPTNTDTQYF
once	TRBD1	TRBJ1-2	TRBV19	TGTGCCAGTAGTTCCTTTGGACAGGTCTATGGCTACACCTTC	CASSSFGQVYGYTF
.	TRBD1	TRBJ1-6	TRBV6-4	TGTGCCAGGACAGGGGGAGAGAGCTCCTATAATTCACCCCTCCACTTT	CARTGGESSYNSPLHF
.	TRBD1	TRBJ2-7	TRBV10-1	TGCGCCAGCAGCCAACCGGGACAGGACGAGCAGTACTTC	CASSQPGQDEQYF
few	.	TRBJ2-6	TRBV6-1	TGTGCCAGCCGAACCGAAGCCTCTGGGGCCAACGTCCTGACTTTC	CASRTEASGANVLTF
few	TRBD1	TRBJ1-2	TRBV5-4	TGTGCCAGCAGACCCGGGACAGGGGGTGGCTACACCTTC	CASRPGTGGGYTF
.	.	TRBJ1-2	TRBV19	TGTGCCAGTAGACCAGGACAGTCCTATGGCTACACCTTC	CASRPGQSYGYTF
.	.	TRBJ2-7	TRBV9	TGTGCCAGCAGCTCCGGACTATTTGCCCCCTACGAGCAGTACTTC	CASSSGLFAPYEQYF
few	TRBD1	TRBJ1-1	TRBV7-9	TGTGCCAGCAGCGCTTCCGGGACAGAGGGTGAAGCTTTCTTT	CASSASGTEGEAFF
.	.	TRBJ1-2	TRBV6-1	TGTGCCAGCATCGGAGGCCCTAACTATGGCTACACCTTC	CASIGGPNYGYTF
.	TRBD1	TRBJ2-1	TRBV6-1	TGTGCCAGCAGTGAACGGGACAGGGGCTTCAGCTCCTACAATGAGCAGTTCTTC	CASSERDRGFSSYNEQFF
few	.	TRBJ2-1	TRBV5-1	TGCGCCAGCAGCTTGAGTCTACAGGGCTATAATGAGCAGTTCTTC	CASSLSLQGYNEQFF
few	.	TRBJ1-5	TRBV19	TGTGCCAGTACCCCCGTGTCAGGGGAGCATCAGCCCCAGCATTTT	CASTPVSGEHQPQHF
.	.	TRBJ1-5	TRBV28	TGTGCCAGCAGTTTCAGCCGCTGGAGCCCTAGCAATCAGCCCCAGCATTTT	CASSFSRWSPSNQPQHF
few	TRBD1	TRBJ2-1	TRBV7-9	TGTGCCAGCAGTGTGGGGGTCGGGACAGGTGACTACAATGAGCAGTTCTTC	CASSVGVGTGDYNEQFF
.	.	TRBJ1-2	TRBV19	TGTGCCAGTAGTGGCCGGGGTGGCTATGGCTACACCTTC	CASSGRGGYGYTF
.	.	TRBJ1-5	TRBV29-1	TGCAGCGTTGGCAGTAGCAATCAGCCCCAGCATTTT	CSVGSSNQPQHF
few	.	TRBJ1-1	TRBV6-5	TGTGCCAGCAGTTACTCGGGGGGGTTTAGTGAAGCTTTCTTT	CASSYSGGFSEAFF